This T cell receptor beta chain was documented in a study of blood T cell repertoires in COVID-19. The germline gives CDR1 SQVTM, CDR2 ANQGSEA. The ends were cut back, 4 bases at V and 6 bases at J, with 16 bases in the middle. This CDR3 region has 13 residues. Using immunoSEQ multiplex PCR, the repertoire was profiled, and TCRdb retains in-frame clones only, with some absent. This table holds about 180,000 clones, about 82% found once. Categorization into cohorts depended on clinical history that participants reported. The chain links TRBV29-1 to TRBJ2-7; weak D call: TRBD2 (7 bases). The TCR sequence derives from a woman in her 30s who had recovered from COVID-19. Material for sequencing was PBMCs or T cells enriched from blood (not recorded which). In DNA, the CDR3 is TGCAGCGTTGGGAGGGGGGGGATTGGCGAGCAGTACTTC. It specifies CSVGRGGIGEQYF.